This is a list of T cell receptor beta chains from one sample in a study of T cell changes during pregnancy in multiple sclerosis. The protocol was immunoSEQ multiplex PCR, while the TCRdb copy is restricted to in-frame clones and leaves out a portion. The profile shows almost 35,000 clones, just over 90% of them singletons. The material was peripheral blood, obtained in the second trimester of pregnancy. The receptors were gathered from a female donor in good health, enrolled as a control in a pregnancy study. Each CDR3 is given with its conserved first and last residue. Fields, in order: J gene, V gene, clone size, D gene, CDR3 protein, CDR3 DNA. A D gene is named only where the DNA matches it firmly. For some rows the clone size is stated as once, few or many, or as a class when expanded; others skip it.

>TRBJ2-3|TRBV28|.|.
CASSLAGLKPDTQYF
TGTGCCAGCAGTTTAGCGGGGTTAAAGCCAGATACGCAGTATTTT
>TRBJ1-2|TRBV4-1|.|.
CASSQEPGVYGYTF
TGCGCCAGCAGCCAAGAACCGGGGGTCTATGGCTACACCTTC
>TRBJ1-3|TRBV19|.|.
CASGQFSGNTIYF
TGTGCCAGCGGACAGTTTTCTGGAAACACCATATATTTT
>TRBJ2-5|TRBV18|.|.
CASSPLARETQYF
TGTGCCAGCTCACCACTCGCGAGGGAGACCCAGTACTTC
>TRBJ1-1|TRBV4-1|.|TRBD1
CASSPGQVRGTEAFF
TGCGCCAGCAGCCCCGGACAGGTCAGAGGGACTGAAGCTTTCTTT
>TRBJ2-7|TRBV7-8|.|.
CASSLSGMGSYEQYF
TGTGCCAGCAGCTTATCCGGGATGGGCTCCTACGAGCAGTACTTC
>TRBJ1-1|TRBV30|.|.
CAWRGWGDTEAFF
TGTGCCTGGAGAGGGTGGGGGGACACTGAAGCTTTCTTT
>TRBJ1-2|TRBV29-1|.|.
CSVEDVTATNYGYTF
TGCAGCGTTGAAGATGTAACAGCTACTAACTATGGCTACACCTTC
>TRBJ2-7|TRBV27|once|TRBD1
CASSSSWTGPGEQYF
TGTGCCAGCAGTTCCTCCTGGACAGGGCCGGGTGAGCAGTACTTC
>TRBJ2-3|TRBV6-4|.|TRBD2
CASSESTRGADTQYF
TGTGCCAGCAGTGAGTCAACACGGGGGGCAGATACGCAGTATTTT
>TRBJ2-5|TRBV7-2|.|.
CASSLDSSPRETQYF
TGTGCCAGCAGCTTAGACAGCTCCCCCAGGGAGACCCAGTACTTC
>TRBJ2-1|TRBV7-6|.|TRBD2
CASSLVWRIAGGHEQFF
TGTGCCAGCAGCTTAGTGTGGAGGATAGCGGGGGGGCACGAGCAGTTCTTC
>TRBJ2-1|TRBV7-3|.|.
CASSYRGNEQFF
TGTGCCAGCAGCTACCGGGGCAATGAGCAGTTCTTC
>TRBJ2-1|TRBV4-1|.|TRBD2
CASSHGPGLASSYNEQFF
TGCGCCAGCAGCCATGGCCCGGGACTAGCGAGCTCCTACAATGAGCAGTTCTTC
>TRBJ2-7|TRBV2|.|TRBD1
CASPGTGNYEQYF
TGTGCCAGCCCCGGGACAGGTAACTACGAGCAGTACTTC
>TRBJ2-2|TRBV6-6|once|.
CASMRGPREELFF
TGTGCCAGCATGCGTGGGCCCCGGGAGGAGCTGTTTTTT
>TRBJ2-7|TRBV21-1|.|.
CASSKPIDIGYEQYF
TGTGCCAGCAGCAAACCTATAGACATCGGCTACGAGCAGTACTTC
>TRBJ1-4|TRBV7-4|.|.
CASSLGVGEGEKLFF
TGTGCCAGCAGCTTAGGTGTAGGGGAAGGCGAAAAACTGTTTTTT
>TRBJ1-3|TRBV29-1|.|.
CSVKEGAGFSGNTIYF
TGCAGCGTCAAGGAAGGGGCGGGATTCTCTGGAAACACCATATATTTT